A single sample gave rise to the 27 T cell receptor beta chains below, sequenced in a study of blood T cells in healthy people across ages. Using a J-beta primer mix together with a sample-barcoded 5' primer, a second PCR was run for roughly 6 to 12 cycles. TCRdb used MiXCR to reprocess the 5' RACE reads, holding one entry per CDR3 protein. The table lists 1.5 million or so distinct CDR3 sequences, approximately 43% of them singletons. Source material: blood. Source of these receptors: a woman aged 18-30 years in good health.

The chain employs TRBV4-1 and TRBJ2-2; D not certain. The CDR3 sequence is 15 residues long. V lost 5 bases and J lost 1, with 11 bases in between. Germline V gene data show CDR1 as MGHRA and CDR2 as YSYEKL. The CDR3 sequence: CASSYGRMNTGELFF. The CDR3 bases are TGCGCCAGCAGCTACGGACGGATGAACACCGGGGAGCTGTTTTTT.

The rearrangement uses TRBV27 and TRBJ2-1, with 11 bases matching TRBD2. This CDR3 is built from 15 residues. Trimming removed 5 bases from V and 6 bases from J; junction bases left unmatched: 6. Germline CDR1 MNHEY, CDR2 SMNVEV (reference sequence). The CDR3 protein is CASSGGTSGSNEQFF. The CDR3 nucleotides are TGTGCCAGCAGTGGCGGGACTAGCGGTTCCAATGAGCAGTTCTTC.

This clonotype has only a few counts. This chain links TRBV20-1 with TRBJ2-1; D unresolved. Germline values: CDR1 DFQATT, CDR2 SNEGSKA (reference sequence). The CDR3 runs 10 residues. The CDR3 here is CAFRYNEQFF. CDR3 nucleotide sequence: TGCGCCTTCCGATACAATGAGCAGTTCTTC.

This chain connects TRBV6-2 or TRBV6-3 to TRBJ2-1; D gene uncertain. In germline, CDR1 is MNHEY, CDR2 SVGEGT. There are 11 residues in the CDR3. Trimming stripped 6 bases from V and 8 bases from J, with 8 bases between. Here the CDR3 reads CASRKKDEQFF. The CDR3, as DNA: TGTGCCAGCAGAAAAAAGGATGAGCAGTTCTTC.

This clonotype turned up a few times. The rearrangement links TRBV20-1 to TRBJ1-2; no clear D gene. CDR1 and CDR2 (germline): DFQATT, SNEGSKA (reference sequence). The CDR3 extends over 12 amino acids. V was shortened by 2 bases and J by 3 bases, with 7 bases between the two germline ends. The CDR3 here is CSARQADYGYTF. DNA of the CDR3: TGCAGTGCTAGACAGGCGGACTATGGCTACACCTTC.

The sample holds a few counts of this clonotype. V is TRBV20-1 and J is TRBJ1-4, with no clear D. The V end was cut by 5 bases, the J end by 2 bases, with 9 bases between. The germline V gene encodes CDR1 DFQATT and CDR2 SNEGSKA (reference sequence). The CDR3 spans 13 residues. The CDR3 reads CSAPGRTNEKLFF. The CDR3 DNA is TGCAGTGCTCCCGGGAGGACTAATGAAAAACTGTTTTTT.

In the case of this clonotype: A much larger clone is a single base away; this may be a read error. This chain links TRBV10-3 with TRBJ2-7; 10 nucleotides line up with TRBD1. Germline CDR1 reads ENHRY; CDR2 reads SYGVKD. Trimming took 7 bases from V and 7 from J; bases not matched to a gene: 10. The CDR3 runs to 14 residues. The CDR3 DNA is TGTGCCATCAAAGGGACAGGGGTCCACAATGAGCAGTACTTC. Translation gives CAIKGTGVHNEQYF.

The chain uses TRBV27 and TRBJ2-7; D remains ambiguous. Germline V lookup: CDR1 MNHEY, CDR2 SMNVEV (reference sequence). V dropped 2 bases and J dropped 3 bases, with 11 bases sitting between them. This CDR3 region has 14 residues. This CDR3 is CASSLRKTDYEQYF. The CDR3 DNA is TGTGCCAGCAGTTTACGCAAGACCGACTACGAGCAGTACTTC.

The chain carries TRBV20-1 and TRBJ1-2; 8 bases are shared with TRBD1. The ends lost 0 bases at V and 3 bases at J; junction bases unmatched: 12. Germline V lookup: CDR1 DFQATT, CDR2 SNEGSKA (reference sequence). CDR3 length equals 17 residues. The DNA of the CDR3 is TGCAGTGCTAGAGATCTGTCGACCTCGGACAGGGACTATGGCTACACCTTC. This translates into CSARDLSTSDRDYGYTF.

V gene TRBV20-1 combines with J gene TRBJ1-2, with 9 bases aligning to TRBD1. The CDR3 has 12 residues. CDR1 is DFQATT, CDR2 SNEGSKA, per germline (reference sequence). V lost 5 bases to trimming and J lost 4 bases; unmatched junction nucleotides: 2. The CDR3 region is CSAQDRGYGYTF. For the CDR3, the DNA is TGCAGTGCTCAGGACAGGGGCTATGGCTACACCTTC.

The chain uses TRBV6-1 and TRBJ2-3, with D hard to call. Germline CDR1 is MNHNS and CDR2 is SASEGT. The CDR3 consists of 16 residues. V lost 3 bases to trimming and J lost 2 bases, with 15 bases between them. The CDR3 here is CASSDPGRFHTDTQYF. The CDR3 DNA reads TGTGCCAGCAGTGATCCAGGCCGATTCCACACAGATACGCAGTATTTT.

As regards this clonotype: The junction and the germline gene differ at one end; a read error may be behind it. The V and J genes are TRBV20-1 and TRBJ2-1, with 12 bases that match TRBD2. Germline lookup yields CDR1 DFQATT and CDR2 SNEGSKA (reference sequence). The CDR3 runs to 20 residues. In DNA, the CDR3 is TGCAGTGCTAGAGGGACTAGCGGGGAACTGGAGAAAGGCTCCTACAATGAGCGGTTCTTC. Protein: CSARGTSGELEKGSYNERFF.

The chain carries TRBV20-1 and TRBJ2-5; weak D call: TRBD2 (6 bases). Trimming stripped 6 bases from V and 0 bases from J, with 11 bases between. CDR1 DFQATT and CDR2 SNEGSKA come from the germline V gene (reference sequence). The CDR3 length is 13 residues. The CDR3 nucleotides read TGCAGTGCGCCACGGGAGAACCAAGAGACCCAGTACTTC. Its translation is CSAPRENQETQYF.

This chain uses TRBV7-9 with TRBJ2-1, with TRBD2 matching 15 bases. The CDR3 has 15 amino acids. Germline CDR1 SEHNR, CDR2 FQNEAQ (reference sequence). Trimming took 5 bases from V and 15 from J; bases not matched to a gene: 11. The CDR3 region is CASSNMGLAGGYGFF. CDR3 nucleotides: TGTGCCAGCAGCAATATGGGACTAGCGGGGGGTTATGGGTTCTTC.

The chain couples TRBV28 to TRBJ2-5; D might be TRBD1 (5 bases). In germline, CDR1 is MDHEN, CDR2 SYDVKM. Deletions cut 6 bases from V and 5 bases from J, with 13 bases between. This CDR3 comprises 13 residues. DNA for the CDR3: TGTGCCAGCAGATCCAGGGCTGGGGAGACCCAGTACTTC. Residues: CASRSRAGETQYF.

The CDR3 coding sequence is TGTGCCAGCAGTCCCTTACTAGCTTATGAGCAGTTCTTC. It is translated as CASSPLLAYEQFF. V is TRBV27 and J is TRBJ2-1; D might be TRBD2 (6 bases). This CDR3 spans 13 amino acids. Between the trimmed V and J ends, which lost 5 bases and 8 bases, there was a span of 13 bases. Looked up from germline, CDR1 is MNHEY and CDR2 is SMNVEV (reference sequence).

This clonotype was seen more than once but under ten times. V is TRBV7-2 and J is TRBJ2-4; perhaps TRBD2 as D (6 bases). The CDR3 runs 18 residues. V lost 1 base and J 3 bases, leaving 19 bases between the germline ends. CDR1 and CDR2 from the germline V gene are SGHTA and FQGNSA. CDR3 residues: CASSLVFSGRGGKNIQYF. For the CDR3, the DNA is TGTGCCAGCAGCTTAGTGTTTTCAGGAAGGGGAGGCAAAAACATTCAGTACTTC.

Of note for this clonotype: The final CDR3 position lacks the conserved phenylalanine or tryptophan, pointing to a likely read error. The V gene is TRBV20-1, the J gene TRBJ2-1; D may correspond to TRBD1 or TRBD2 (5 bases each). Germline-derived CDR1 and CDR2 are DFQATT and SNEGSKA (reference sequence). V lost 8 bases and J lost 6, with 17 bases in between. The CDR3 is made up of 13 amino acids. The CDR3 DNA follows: TGCAGTAGCCCGGGACCTGTAGTCAATGAGCAGTTCTAC. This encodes CSSPGPVVNEQFY.

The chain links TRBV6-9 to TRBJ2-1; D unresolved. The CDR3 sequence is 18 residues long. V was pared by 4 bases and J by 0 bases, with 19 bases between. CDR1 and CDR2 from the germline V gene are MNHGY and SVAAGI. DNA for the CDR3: TGTGCCAGCAGTTTCCTTCTAGACCCCCAGAGCTCCTACAATGAGCAGTTCTTC. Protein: CASSFLLDPQSSYNEQFF.

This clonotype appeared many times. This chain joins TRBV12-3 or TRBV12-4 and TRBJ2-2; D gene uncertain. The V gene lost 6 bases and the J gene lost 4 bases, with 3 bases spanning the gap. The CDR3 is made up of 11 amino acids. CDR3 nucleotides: TGTGCCAGCAGCGTCACCGGGGAGCTGTTTTTT. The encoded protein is CASSVTGELFF.

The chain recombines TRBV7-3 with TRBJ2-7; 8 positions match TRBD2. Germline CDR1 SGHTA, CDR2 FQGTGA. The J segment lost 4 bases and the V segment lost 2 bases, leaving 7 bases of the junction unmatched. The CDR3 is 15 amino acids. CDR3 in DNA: TGTGCCAGCAGCTTAGATCCGGGACTAGGATACGAGCAGTACTTC. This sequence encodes CASSLDPGLGYEQYF.

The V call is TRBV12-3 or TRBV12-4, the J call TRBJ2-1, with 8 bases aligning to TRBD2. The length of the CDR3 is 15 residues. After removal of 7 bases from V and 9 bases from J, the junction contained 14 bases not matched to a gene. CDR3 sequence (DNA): TGTGCCAGCACCACACGGGGAAGCGGGAGTACTGAGCAGTTCTTC. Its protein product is CASTTRGSGSTEQFF.

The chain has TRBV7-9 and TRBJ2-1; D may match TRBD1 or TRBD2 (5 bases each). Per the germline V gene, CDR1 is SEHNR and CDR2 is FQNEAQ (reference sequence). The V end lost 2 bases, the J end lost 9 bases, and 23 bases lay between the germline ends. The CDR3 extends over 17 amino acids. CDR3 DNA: TGTGCCAGCAGCTTATCCCTCGGGGCTTCCCAGAAGGGTGAGCAGTTCTTC. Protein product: CASSLSLGASQKGEQFF.

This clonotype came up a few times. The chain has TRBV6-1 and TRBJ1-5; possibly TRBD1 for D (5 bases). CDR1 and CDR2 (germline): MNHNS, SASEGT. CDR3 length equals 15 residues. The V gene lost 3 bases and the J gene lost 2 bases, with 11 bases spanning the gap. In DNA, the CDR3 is TGTGCCAGCAGTGAGGCTACAGGAGGCAATCAGCCCCAGCATTTT. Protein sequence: CASSEATGGNQPQHF.

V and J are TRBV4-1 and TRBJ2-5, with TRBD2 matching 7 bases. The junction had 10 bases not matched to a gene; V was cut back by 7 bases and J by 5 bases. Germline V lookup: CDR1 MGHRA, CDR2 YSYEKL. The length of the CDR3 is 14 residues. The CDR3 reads CASKVGREKETQYF. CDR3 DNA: TGCGCCAGCAAAGTGGGGCGGGAGAAGGAGACCCAGTACTTC.

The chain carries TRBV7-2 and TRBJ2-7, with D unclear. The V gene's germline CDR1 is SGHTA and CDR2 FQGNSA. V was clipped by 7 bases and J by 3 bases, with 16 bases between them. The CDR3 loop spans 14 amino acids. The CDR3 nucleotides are TGTGCCAGCACGCCGATAGCTGGTGACTACGAGCAGTACTTC. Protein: CASTPIAGDYEQYF.

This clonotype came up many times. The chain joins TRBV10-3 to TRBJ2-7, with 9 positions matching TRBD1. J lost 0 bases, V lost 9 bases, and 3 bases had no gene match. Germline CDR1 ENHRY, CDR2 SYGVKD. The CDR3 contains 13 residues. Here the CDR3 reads CAIRTGDSYEQYF. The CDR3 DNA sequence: TGTGCCATTAGGACAGGGGACTCCTACGAGCAGTACTTC.